This T cell receptor (beta chain) was sequenced for a study of blood T cell repertoires in COVID-19. Overall study: T cells, B-cell-depleted T cells, or PBMCs supplied cDNA or gDNA.

Germline CDR1 is SGHRS and CDR2 is YFSETQ. V was cut by 0 bases and J by 3 bases, with 13 bases left in between. The CDR3 runs to 15 residues. Using immunoSEQ multiplex PCR, the repertoire was profiled, and TCRdb retains in-frame clones only, with some absent. The data hold more than 25,000 clones, with approximately 84% observed a single time. The V and J genes are TRBV5-1 and TRBJ2-7, with D possibly matching TRBD1 (6 bases). The sample taken for sequencing was peripheral blood. This sequence was found in a woman older than 75 with acute or convalescent COVID-19. In DNA, the CDR3 is TGCGCCAGCAGCTTGGGTGGGACATACAACTACGAGCAGTACTTC. It translates to CASSLGGTYNYEQYF.